This T cell receptor beta chain stems from a study of Tregs in tolerant kidney transplant recipients. Study conclusions and caveats: Validation in larger populations is needed because few patients were studied. Tolerant patients' donor-specific Tregs expanded beyond overall Tregs, suggesting antigen-driven growth.

Generated by immunoSEQ multiplex PCR, the TCRdb table keeps only in-frame clones and is missing some. The data contain around 98,000 clones, roughly 93% of them singletons. This clone was seen a single time. No antigen is known for it. Specimen: CD4+ T cells from blood, collected before the transplant. The origin of this receptor is a human donor who received a combined kidney and bone marrow transplant.

This CDR3 is CASSATGGNTEAFF. Written as DNA, the CDR3 is TGTGCCAGCAGCGCGACAGGGGGCAACACTGAAGCTTTCTTT. V usage is TRBV9 and J usage is TRBJ1-1; 10 nucleotides agree with TRBD1. From germline, CDR1 is SGDLS and CDR2 YYNGEE. This CDR3 comprises 14 residues. V lost 3 bases, J lost 2 bases, and 1 base stayed unmatched.